The source of this T cell receptor beta chain is a study of blood T cell repertoires in COVID-19. Study overall: Whether acute or convalescent, the COVID-19 samples came from the United States, Italy and Spain.

Study processing details: Nucleated cell number was recorded as an estimate derived from reference gene primer amplification. Data came from immunoSEQ multiplex PCR; TCRdb stores just in-frame clones and leaves some out. Clone size and the V and J calls come from that table; the DNA yielded D and trimming. The sample includes a few hundred thousand clones, around 90% of them seen just once. Across 20 to 25 US areas, participants ranged in age from roughly 18 to 95 years. Sequenced: PBMCs or T cells enriched from blood (not recorded which). The sequence was obtained from a woman under 30 with acute COVID-19.

CDR3 in DNA: TGTGCCAGCAGTATTTCCGGGACAAAGAACAATGAGCAGTTCTTC. As protein: CASSISGTKNNEQFF. The rearrangement joins TRBV28 to TRBJ2-1; a weak D match, TRBD1 (6 bases). Per the germline V gene, CDR1 is MDHEN and CDR2 is SYDVKM. This CDR3 is built from 15 residues. The V and J ends lost 5 bases and 5 bases respectively, with 16 bases between them.